The clone carrying this T cell receptor beta chain was counted at least ten times. The antigen remains unidentified. This entry comes from a study of regulatory T cells in long-lasting Graves disease. Time point indicated: newly diagnosed GD, antithyroid drugs for less than 3 months. Following extraction of RNA from PBMCs, that RNA was used to make the TCR library. Germline V gene sequence: CDR1 KGHSH, CDR2 LQKENI. The length of the CDR3 is 12 residues. The V and J ends lost 5 bases and 2 bases respectively, with 7 bases between them. Whole-study results and caveats: Persistent patients had a count of shared public clonotypes (over 2,500) that exceeded that of new patients (approximately 1,000). Newly diagnosed disease favored TRBV20-1 and TRBJ2-1 over persistent disease.

Investigators prepared the TCR beta libraries by applying iRepertoire HTBI primers and Arm-PCR of CDR3 regions. In the authors' methods: Samples jointly harbored 60 to 65 TRBV and some 13 TRBJ segments. Each CDR3 protein gets one entry after TCRdb re-called the multiplex PCR reads with MiXCR. Clone size and V and J calls follow TCRdb, not the original study. Among approximately 210,000 distinct CDR3 sequences listed, approximately 16% were seen once. This sample comprised peripheral blood mononuclear cells (PBMCs), obtained at new diagnosis, from a patient treated with antithyroid drugs. The chain links TRBV18 to TRBJ2-7; no reliable D call. The clonotype comes from a female donor with Graves disease. Here the CDR3 reads CASSFPPYEQYF. The CDR3 nucleotides read TGTGCCAGCTCATTCCCTCCCTACGAGCAGTACTTC.